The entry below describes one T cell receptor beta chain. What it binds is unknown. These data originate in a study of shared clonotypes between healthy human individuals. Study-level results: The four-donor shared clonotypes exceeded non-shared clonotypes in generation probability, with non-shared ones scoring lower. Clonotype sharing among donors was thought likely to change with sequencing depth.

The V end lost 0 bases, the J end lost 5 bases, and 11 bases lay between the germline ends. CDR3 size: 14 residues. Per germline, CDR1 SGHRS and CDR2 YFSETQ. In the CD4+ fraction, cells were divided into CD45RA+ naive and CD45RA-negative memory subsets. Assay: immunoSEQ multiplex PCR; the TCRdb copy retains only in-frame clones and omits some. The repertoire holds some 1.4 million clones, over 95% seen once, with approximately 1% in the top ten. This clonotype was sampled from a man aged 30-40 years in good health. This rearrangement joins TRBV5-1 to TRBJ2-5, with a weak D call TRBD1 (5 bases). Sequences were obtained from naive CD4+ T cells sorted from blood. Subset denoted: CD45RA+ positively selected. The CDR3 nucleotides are TGCGCCAGCAGCTTGGCAGGGCCTGGGGAGACCCAGTACTTC. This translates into CASSLAGPGETQYF.